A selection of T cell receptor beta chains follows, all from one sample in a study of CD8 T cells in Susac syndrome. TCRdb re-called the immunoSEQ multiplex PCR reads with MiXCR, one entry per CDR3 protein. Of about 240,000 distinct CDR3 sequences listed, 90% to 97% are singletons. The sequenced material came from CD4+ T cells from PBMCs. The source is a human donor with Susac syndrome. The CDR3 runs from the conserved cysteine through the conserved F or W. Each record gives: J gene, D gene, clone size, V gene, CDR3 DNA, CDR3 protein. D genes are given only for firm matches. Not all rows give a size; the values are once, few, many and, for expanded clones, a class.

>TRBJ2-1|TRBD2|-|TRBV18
TGTGCCAGCTCACCACCCTCGGGAGGGAATGAGCAGTTCTTC
CASSPPSGGNEQFF
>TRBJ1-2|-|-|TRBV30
TGTGCCTGGAGTGTTGATGGGCGCTACACCTTC
CAWSVDGRYTF
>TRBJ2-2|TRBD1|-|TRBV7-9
TGTGCCAGCAGCGAGGGGGACAGGGTAATCGGGGAGCTGTTTTTT
CASSEGDRVIGELFF
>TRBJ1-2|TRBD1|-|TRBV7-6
TGTGCCAGCAGCCTCTACCGACAGGGGGTAGGCTACACCTTC
CASSLYRQGVGYTF
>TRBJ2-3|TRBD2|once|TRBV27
TGTGCCAGCAGTTTAGGGCCGCGGGAGGGCACAGATACGCAGTATTTT
CASSLGPREGTDTQYF
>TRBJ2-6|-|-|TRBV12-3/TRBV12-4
TGTGCCAGCATCCCGGGAGTAGCTGGGGCCAACGTCCTGACTTTC
CASIPGVAGANVLTF
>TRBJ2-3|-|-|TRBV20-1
TGCAGTGCTATCCGAGGGGATACAGATACGCAGTATTTT
CSAIRGDTDTQYF
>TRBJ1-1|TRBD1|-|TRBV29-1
TGCAGCGTGGTGGGACAGGCAAACACTGAAGCTTTCTTT
CSVVGQANTEAFF
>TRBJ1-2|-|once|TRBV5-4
TGTGCCAGCAGCCCCAGTGGGAACTATGGCTACACCTTC
CASSPSGNYGYTF
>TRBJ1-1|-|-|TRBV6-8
TGTGCCAGCAGTATAGGGTACACTGAAGCTTTCTTT
CASSIGYTEAFF
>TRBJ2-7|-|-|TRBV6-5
TGTGCCAGCAGTTACTCACGGGCTCTTGGCGAGCAGTACTTC
CASSYSRALGEQYF
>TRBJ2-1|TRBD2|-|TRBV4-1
TGCGCCAGCAGCCTCACTAGCGGAAAAGAGCAGTTCTTC
CASSLTSGKEQFF
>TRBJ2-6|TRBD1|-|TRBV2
TGTGCCAGCAGGTTGGACAGGGGGGCCAACGTCCTGACTTTC
CASRLDRGANVLTF
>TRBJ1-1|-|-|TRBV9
TGTGCCAGCAGCACCGGGACAATCATGAACACTGAAGCTTTCTTT
CASSTGTIMNTEAFF
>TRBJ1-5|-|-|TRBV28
TGTGCCAGCACCTACCCGAGGAGCAATCAGCCCCAGCATTTT
CASTYPRSNQPQHF
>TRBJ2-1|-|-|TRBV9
TGTGCCAGCAGCGTCCGACATTTCGGCCATGAGCAGTTCTTC
CASSVRHFGHEQFF
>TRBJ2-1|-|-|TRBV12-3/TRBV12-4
TGTGCCAGCAGTTTATTTGAGCAGTTCTTC
CASSLFEQFF
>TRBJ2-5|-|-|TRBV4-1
TGCGCCAGCAGCCCCTTCACAGGGGAGACCCAGTACTTC
CASSPFTGETQYF
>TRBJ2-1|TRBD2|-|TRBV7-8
TGTGCCAGCGGCGGACTAGCGGGAGGTATGAATGAGCAGTTCTTC
CASGGLAGGMNEQFF
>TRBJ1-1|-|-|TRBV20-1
TGCAGTGCTAGAGGGGCAGGGAACACTGAAGCTTTCTTT
CSARGAGNTEAFF
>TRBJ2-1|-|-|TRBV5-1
TGCGCCAGCAGCCAAGGGACACTCCTAGCCTACAATGAGCAGTTCTTC
CASSQGTLLAYNEQFF